These T cell receptor beta chains were read from a single sample in a study of CD8 T cells in Susac syndrome. TCRdb re-called the immunoSEQ multiplex PCR reads through MiXCR, storing one row per CDR3 protein. The sample has some 240,000 distinct CDR3 sequences; 90% to 96% are singletons. Sequenced sample: CD4+ T cells from PBMCs. Source of these receptors: a human donor with Susac syndrome. Each CDR3 is given with its conserved first and last residue. The order of the fields is V gene, D gene, clone size, J gene, CDR3 DNA, CDR3 protein. D genes are given only for firm matches. Clone sizes are given selectively: once, few, many, or a class where the clone is expanded.

v_call: TRBV14
d_call: .
clone_size: .
j_call: TRBJ2-5
cdr3_nt: TGTGCCAGCAGCCTAACCCGGGACAACCAAGAGACCCAGTACTTC
cdr3_aa: CASSLTRDNQETQYF

v_call: TRBV7-9
d_call: .
clone_size: .
j_call: TRBJ2-7
cdr3_nt: TGTGCCAGCAGCTTAGGGGCCTCTAGTTTCCACGAGCAGTACTTC
cdr3_aa: CASSLGASSFHEQYF

v_call: TRBV5-1
d_call: .
clone_size: .
j_call: TRBJ2-2
cdr3_nt: TGCGCCAGCAGGACAGCCACCGGGGAGCTGTTTTTT
cdr3_aa: CASRTATGELFF

v_call: TRBV20-1
d_call: TRBD1
clone_size: .
j_call: TRBJ2-7
cdr3_nt: TGCAGTGCTCTTATGAAGGGGGCGGACTACGAGCAGTACTTC
cdr3_aa: CSALMKGADYEQYF

v_call: TRBV5-1
d_call: TRBD2
clone_size: .
j_call: TRBJ2-1
cdr3_nt: TGCGCCAGCAGCTTTGACGGGAGCGGGGCCAATGAGCAGTTCTTC
cdr3_aa: CASSFDGSGANEQFF

v_call: TRBV20-1
d_call: TRBD1
clone_size: .
j_call: TRBJ2-1
cdr3_nt: TGCAGTGCTAGCCCCGGGACAGGGGGCGCGTATCTCAATGAGCAGTTCTTC
cdr3_aa: CSASPGTGGAYLNEQFF

v_call: TRBV20-1
d_call: TRBD2
clone_size: once
j_call: TRBJ2-1
cdr3_nt: TGCAGTCCACACCGTAGCGGGAGATGGAATGAGCAGTTCTTC
cdr3_aa: CSPHRSGRWNEQFF

v_call: TRBV18
d_call: TRBD1
clone_size: .
j_call: TRBJ1-2
cdr3_nt: TGTGCCAGCTCGGACACAGGGGGGTTTGATGGCTACACCTTC
cdr3_aa: CASSDTGGFDGYTF

v_call: TRBV20-1
d_call: .
clone_size: .
j_call: TRBJ1-2
cdr3_nt: TGCAGTGCTAGAGAAGCTCACAGGGCCGGCGGCTACACCTTC
cdr3_aa: CSAREAHRAGGYTF

v_call: TRBV6-9
d_call: TRBD1
clone_size: once
j_call: TRBJ2-6
cdr3_nt: TGTGCCAGCCCACTATTACAGGGGGCGCTGGGGGCCAACGTCCTGACTTTC
cdr3_aa: CASPLLQGALGANVLTF

v_call: TRBV12-3/TRBV12-4
d_call: TRBD2
clone_size: .
j_call: TRBJ2-3
cdr3_nt: TGTGCCAGCACCCCTAGCGGTACAGATACGCAGTATTTT
cdr3_aa: CASTPSGTDTQYF

v_call: TRBV25-1
d_call: TRBD1
clone_size: .
j_call: TRBJ2-7
cdr3_nt: TGTGCCAGCAGTGCCCCGGGACAGGGACTCTACGAGCAGTACTTC
cdr3_aa: CASSAPGQGLYEQYF

v_call: TRBV5-1
d_call: .
clone_size: .
j_call: TRBJ2-4
cdr3_nt: TGCGCCAGCAGCTTGGAGGCCACAGCGGCTCAGTACTTC
cdr3_aa: CASSLEATAAQYF

v_call: TRBV2
d_call: TRBD1
clone_size: once
j_call: TRBJ2-7
cdr3_nt: TGTGCCAGCAGTGAAAGGGGGCAGGGCTACGAGCAGTACTTC
cdr3_aa: CASSERGQGYEQYF

v_call: TRBV29-1
d_call: TRBD1
clone_size: .
j_call: TRBJ2-1
cdr3_nt: TGCAGCGTTGAGGGACAGGACCTAAATGAGCAGTTCTTC
cdr3_aa: CSVEGQDLNEQFF

v_call: TRBV30
d_call: TRBD1
clone_size: .
j_call: TRBJ1-2
cdr3_nt: TGTGCCTGGAGGCCGACAGGGGCCTTCATCTATGGCTACACCTTC
cdr3_aa: CAWRPTGAFIYGYTF

v_call: TRBV7-2
d_call: TRBD2
clone_size: .
j_call: TRBJ2-2
cdr3_nt: TGTGCCAGCGCTCCAAGTAGGACTAGCGGGAACTCCGGGGAGCTGTTTTTT
cdr3_aa: CASAPSRTSGNSGELFF